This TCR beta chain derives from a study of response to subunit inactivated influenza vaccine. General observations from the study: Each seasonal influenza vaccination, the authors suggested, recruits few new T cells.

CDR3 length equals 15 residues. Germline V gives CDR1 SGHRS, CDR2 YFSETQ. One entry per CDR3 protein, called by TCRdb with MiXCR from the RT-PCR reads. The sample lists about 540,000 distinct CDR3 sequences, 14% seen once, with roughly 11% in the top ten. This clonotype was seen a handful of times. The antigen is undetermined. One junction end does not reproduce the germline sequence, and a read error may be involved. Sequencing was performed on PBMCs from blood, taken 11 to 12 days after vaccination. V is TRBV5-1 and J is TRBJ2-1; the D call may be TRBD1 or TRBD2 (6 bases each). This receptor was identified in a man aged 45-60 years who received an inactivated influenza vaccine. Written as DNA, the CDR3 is TGCGGCAGCAGCCCGTGGGGGGCTGCTTCAAATGAGCAGTTCTTC. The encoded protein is CGSSPWGAASNEQFF.